This T cell receptor (beta chain) came from a study of radiotherapy plus CTLA-4 blockade in lung cancer. Study-wide background: Objective responses were observed in around 17% of patients, and disease control was achieved by about 30%.

Those with chemo-refractory metastatic non-small-cell lung cancer were treated with focal radiation combined with CTLA-4 blockade using ipilimumab. TCRdb keeps only in-frame clones here, not all; method: immunoSEQ multiplex PCR. The sample lists 85,000 to 100,000 clones, around 72% occurring once. On this clone itself: Its antigen is undetermined.

The study's findings and limits: Once radiotherapy plus ipilimumab had been given, TCR clones derived from tumor expanded in blood. Reports state that early shifts in blood T cell clones, with interferon-beta, best predicted response.

The V end lost 1 base, the J end lost 1 base, and 11 bases lay between the germline ends. The CDR3 covers 15 residues. Germline-derived CDR1 and CDR2 are MGHRA and YSYEKL. This sequence originates from a human donor with non-small cell lung cancer that progressed on radiotherapy plus ipilimumab. Sequences were derived from peripheral blood, sampled from a patient treated with radiotherapy plus ipilimumab. The genes are TRBV4-1 and TRBJ2-7, with a tentative D call TRBD2 (6 bases). CDR3 nucleotides: TGCGCCAGCAGCCAAGCGCCGGGAGATTCCTACGAGCAGTACTTC. This codes for CASSQAPGDSYEQYF.